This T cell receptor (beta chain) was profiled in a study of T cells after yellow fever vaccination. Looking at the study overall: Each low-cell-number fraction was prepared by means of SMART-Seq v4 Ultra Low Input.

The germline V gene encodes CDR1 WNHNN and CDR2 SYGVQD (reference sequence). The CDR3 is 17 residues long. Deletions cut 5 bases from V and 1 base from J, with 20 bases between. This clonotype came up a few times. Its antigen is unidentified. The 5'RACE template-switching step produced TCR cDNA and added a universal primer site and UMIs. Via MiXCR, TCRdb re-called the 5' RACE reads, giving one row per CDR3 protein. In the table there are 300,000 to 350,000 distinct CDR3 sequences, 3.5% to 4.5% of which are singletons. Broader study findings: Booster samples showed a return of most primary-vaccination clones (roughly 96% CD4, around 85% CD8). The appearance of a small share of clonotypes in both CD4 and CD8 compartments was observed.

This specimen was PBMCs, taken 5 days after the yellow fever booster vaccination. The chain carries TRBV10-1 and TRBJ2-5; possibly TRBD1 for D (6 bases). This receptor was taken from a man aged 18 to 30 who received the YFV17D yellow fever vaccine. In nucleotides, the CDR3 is TGCGCCAGCAGTAACGGGCAGGGGAACCCCATCCAAGAGACCCAGTACTTC. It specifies CASSNGQGNPIQETQYF.